This T cell receptor (beta chain) is from a study of cytomegalovirus exposure and HLA in healthy donors. Germline assignment: CDR1 SGHTA and CDR2 FQGTGA. The CDR3 totals 13 residues. Trimming removed 4 bases from V and 6 bases from J; junction bases left unmatched: 6. Clones were read by immunoSEQ multiplex PCR, and TCRdb kept only the in-frame ones, dropping some. Among about 120,000 clones listed, roughly 95% were seen once. Input material: PBMCs. The TCR originated in a man aged 18 to 29 in good health and CMV-seronegative. This chain connects TRBV7-3 to TRBJ2-7; 7 bases match TRBD1. In DNA, the CDR3 is TGTGCCAGCAGCTCGACAGGGAATTCCGAGCAGTACTTC. Translation gives CASSSTGNSEQYF.